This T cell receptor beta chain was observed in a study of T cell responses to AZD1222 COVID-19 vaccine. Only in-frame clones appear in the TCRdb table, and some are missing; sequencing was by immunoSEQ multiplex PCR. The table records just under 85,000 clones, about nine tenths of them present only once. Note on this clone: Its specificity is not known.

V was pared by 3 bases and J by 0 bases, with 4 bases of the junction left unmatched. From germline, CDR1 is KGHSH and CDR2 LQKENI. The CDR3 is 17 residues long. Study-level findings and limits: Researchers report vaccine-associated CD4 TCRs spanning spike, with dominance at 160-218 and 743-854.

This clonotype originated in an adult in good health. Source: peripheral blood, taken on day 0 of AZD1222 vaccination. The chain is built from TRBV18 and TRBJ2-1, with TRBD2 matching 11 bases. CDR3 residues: CASSPTGTSGSYNEQFF. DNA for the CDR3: TGTGCCAGCTCACCGACCGGGACTAGCGGCTCCTACAATGAGCAGTTCTTC.